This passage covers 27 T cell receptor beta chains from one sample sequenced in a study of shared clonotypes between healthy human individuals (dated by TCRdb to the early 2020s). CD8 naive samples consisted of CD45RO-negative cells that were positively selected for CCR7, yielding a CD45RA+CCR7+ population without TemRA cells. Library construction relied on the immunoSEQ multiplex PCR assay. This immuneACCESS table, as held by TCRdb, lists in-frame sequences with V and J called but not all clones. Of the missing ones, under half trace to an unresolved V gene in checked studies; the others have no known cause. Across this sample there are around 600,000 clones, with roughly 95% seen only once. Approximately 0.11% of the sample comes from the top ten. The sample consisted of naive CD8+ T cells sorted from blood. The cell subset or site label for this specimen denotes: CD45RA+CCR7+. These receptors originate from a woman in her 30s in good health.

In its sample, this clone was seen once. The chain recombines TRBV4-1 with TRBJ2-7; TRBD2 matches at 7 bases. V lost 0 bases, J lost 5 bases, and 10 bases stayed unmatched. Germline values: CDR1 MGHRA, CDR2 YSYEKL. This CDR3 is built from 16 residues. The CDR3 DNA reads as TGCGCCAGCAGCCAAGACCCTTCTGGGGGGGACGACGAGCAGTACTTC. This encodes CASSQDPSGGDDEQYF.

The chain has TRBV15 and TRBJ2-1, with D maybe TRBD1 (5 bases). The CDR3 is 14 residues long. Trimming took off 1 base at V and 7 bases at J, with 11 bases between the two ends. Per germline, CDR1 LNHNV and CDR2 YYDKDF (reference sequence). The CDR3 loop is CATSRGQILNEQFF. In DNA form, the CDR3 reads TGTGCCACCAGCAGAGGACAGATCCTAAATGAGCAGTTCTTC.

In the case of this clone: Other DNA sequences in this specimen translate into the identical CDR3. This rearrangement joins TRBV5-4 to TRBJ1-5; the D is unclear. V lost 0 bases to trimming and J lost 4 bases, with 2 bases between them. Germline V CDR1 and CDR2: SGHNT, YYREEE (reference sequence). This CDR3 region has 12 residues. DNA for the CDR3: TGTGCCAGCAGCTTGGGGAATCAGCCCCAGCATTTT. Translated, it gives CASSLGNQPQHF.

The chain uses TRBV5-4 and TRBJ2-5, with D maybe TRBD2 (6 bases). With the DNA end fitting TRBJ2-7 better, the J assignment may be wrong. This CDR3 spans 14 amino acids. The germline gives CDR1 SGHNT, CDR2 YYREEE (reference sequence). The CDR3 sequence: CASRGWGESYEQYF. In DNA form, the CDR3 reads TGTGCCAGCAGAGGGTGGGGGGAATCCTACGAGCAGTACTTC.

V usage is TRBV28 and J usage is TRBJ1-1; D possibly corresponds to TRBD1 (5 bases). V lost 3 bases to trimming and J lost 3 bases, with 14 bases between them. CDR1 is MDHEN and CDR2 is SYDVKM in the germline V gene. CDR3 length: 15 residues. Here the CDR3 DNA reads TGTGCCAGCAGTTTTTTAGTAGGGGTGGACACTGAAGCTTTCTTT. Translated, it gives CASSFLVGVDTEAFF.

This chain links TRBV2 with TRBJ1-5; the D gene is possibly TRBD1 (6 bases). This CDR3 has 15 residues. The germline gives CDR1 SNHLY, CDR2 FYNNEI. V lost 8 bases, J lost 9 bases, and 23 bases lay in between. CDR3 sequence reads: CASAEGQGTDSPQHF. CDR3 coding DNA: TGTGCCAGCGCTGAAGGGCAGGGGACGGATTCGCCCCAGCATTTT.

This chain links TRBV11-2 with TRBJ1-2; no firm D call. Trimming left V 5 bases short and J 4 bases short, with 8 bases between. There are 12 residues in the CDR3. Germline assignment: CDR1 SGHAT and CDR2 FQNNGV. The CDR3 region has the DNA TGTGCCAGCAGCGGCCGGGGCTATGGCTACACCTTC. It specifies CASSGRGYGYTF.

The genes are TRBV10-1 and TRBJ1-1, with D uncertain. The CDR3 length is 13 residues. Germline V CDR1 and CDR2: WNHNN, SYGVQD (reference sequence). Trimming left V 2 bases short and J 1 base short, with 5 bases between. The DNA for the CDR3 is TGCGCCAGCAGTGAGGGGTGGAACACTGAAGCTTTCTTT. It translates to CASSEGWNTEAFF.

The CDR3 DNA sequence: TGTGCCAGCAGTCTAGCGGGCCTTACGGGCGAGCAGTACTTC. It is translated as CASSLAGLTGEQYF. The chain uses TRBV27 and TRBJ2-7; 8 bases fit TRBD2. Germline V gene data show CDR1 as MNHEY and CDR2 as SMNVEV (reference sequence). V was clipped by 5 bases and J by 6 bases; unmatched bases: 9. The CDR3 is 14 amino acids.

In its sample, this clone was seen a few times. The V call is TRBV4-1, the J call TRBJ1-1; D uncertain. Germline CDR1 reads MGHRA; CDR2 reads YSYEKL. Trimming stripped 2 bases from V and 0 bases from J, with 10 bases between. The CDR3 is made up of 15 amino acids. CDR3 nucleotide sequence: TGCGCCAGCAGCCAAACCTGGACGGTGAACACTGAAGCTTTCTTT. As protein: CASSQTWTVNTEAFF.

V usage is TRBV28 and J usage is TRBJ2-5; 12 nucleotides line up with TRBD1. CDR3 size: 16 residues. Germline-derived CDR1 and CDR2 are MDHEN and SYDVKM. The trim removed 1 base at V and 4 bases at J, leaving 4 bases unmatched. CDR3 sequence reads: CASSLSGTGGLETQYF. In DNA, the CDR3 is TGTGCCAGCAGTTTATCCGGGACAGGGGGCTTAGAGACCCAGTACTTC. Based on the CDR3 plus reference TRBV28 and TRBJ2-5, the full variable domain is DVKVTQSSRYLVKRTGEKVFLECVQDMDHENMFWYRQDPGLGLRLIYFSYDVKMKEKGDIPEGYSVSREKKERFSLILESASTNQTSMYLCASSLSGTGGLETQYFGPGTRLLVL.

CDR3 in DNA: TGTGCCAGCAGCGTAGATCGGGAGTTGGGAAATGAGCAGTTCTTC. This encodes CASSVDRELGNEQFF. J is TRBJ2-1 and V is TRBV9; possibly TRBD2 for D (6 bases). Germline CDR1 is SGDLS and CDR2 is YYNGEE. Trimming removed 0 bases at V and 7 bases at J, with 14 bases between. CDR3 length: 15 amino acids.

This CDR3 reads CASSFWGGNQPQHF. CDR3 bases: TGTGCCAGCAGTTTTTGGGGTGGCAATCAGCCCCAGCATTTT. The chain recombines TRBV27 with TRBJ1-5; no definite D call. CDR1 MNHEY and CDR2 SMNVEV come from the germline V gene (reference sequence). V was cut by 3 bases and J by 2 bases, with 8 bases left in between. The length of the CDR3 is 14 residues.

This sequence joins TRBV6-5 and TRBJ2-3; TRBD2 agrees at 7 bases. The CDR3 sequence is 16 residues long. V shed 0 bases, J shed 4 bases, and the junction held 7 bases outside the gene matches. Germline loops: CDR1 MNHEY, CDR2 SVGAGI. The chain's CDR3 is CASSYSPRERADTQYF. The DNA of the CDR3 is TGTGCCAGCAGTTACTCCCCGCGGGAGCGGGCAGATACGCAGTATTTT.

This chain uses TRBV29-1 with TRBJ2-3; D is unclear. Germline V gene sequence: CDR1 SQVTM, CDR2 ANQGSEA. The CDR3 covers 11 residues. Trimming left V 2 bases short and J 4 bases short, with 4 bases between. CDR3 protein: CSVEFSDTQYF. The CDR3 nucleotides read TGCAGCGTTGAATTTTCAGATACGCAGTATTTT.

CDR3 DNA: TGTGCCAGCAGCTTTGGACGGACCTACGAGCAGTACTTC. It codes for CASSFGRTYEQYF. This chain uses TRBV7-2 with TRBJ2-7; D unresolved. Per the germline V gene, CDR1 is SGHTA and CDR2 is FQGNSA. The CDR3 contains 13 residues. The V end lost 3 bases, the J end lost 2 bases, and 8 bases lay between the germline ends.

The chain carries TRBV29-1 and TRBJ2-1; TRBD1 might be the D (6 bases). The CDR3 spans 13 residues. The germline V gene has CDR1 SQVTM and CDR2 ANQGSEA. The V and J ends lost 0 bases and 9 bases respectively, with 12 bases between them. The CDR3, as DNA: TGCAGCGTTGAAGAAACAGGGTTCGGTGAGCAGTTCTTC. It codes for CSVEETGFGEQFF.

The CDR3 DNA reads TGTGCCAGCAGTTCTGAGGAACACCTCTCCTACGAGCAGTACTTC. Residues: CASSSEEHLSYEQYF. The genes are TRBV28 and TRBJ2-7; no firm D call. Germline V gene data show CDR1 as MDHEN and CDR2 as SYDVKM. The length of the CDR3 is 15 residues. V was cut by 4 bases and J by 0 bases, with 13 bases left in between.

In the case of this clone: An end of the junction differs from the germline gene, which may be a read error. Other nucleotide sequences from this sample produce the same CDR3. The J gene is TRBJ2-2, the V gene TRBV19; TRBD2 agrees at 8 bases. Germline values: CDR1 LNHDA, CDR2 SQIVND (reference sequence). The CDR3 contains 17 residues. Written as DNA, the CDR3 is TGTGCCAGTAGTACGAAGCGGGAGCCAGAGCACACTGGGGAGCTGTTTTTT. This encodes CASSTKREPEHTGELFF.

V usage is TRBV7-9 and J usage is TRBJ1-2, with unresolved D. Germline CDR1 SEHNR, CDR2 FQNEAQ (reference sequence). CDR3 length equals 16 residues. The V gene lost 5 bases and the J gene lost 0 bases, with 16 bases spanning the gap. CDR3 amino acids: CASSLNLNYPNYGYTF. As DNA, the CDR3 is TGTGCCAGCAGCCTAAACCTGAACTACCCTAACTATGGCTACACCTTC.

As DNA, the CDR3 is TGTGCCAGTAGTATCGTCCCAGGGCGCGAGCAGTACTTC. Its translation is CASSIVPGREQYF. The chain couples TRBV19 to TRBJ2-7; weak D call: TRBD1 (5 bases). The germline V gene has CDR1 LNHDA and CDR2 SQIVND (reference sequence). V lost 3 bases to trimming and J lost 6 bases, with 12 bases between them. This CDR3 spans 13 amino acids.

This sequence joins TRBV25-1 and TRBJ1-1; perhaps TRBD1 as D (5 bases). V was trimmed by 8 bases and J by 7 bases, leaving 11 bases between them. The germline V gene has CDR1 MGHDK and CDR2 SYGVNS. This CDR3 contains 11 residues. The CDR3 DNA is TGTGCCAGCCTATGGGGGGTTGAAGCTTTCTTT. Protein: CASLWGVEAFF.

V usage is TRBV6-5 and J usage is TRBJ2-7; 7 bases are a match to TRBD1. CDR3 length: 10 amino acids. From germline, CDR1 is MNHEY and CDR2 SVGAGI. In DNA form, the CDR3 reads TGTTTAACAGGGGATTACGAGCAGTACTTC. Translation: CLTGDYEQYF.

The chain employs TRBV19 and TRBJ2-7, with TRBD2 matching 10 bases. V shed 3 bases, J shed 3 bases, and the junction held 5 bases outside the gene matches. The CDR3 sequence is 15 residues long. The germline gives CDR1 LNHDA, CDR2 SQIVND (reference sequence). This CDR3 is CASSIGLAANYEQYF. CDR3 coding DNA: TGTGCCAGTAGTATCGGACTAGCGGCGAACTACGAGCAGTACTTC.

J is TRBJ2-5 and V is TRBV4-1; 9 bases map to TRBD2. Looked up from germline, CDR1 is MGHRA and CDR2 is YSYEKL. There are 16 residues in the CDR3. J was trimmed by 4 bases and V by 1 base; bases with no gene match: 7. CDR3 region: CASSQGGVSGRETQYF. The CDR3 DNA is TGCGCCAGCAGCCAAGGTGGTGTTAGCGGGAGAGAGACCCAGTACTTC.

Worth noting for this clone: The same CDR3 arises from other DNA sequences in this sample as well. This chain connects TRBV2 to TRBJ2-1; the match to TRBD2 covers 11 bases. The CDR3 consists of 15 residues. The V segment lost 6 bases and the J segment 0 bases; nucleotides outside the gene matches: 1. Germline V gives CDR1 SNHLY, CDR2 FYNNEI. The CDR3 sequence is CASRLAGASYNEQFF. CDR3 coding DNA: TGTGCCAGCAGACTAGCGGGAGCCTCCTACAATGAGCAGTTCTTC.

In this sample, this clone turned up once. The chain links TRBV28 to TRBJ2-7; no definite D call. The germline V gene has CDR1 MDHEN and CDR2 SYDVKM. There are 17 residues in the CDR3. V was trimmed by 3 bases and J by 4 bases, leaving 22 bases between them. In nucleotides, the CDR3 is TGTGCCAGCAGTTTTTCTCAGGCCTTGGAAGAAGGTTACGAGCAGTACTTC. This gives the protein CASSFSQALEEGYEQYF.